The 9 T cell receptor beta chains presented below share a single source sample, sequenced in a study of blood T cells in healthy people across ages. The second PCR ran roughly 6 to 11 cycles with a sample-barcoded 5' primer and J-beta primers. TCRdb redid the calling of the 5' RACE reads with MiXCR, one entry per CDR3 protein. The table includes 1.5 million to 2 million distinct CDR3 sequences, roughly 28% detected once. Sequenced sample: blood. The receptors originated from a woman in her 30s in good health.

The rearrangement joins TRBV5-5 to TRBJ1-1, with D unclear. This CDR3 is built from 14 residues. Trimming stripped 3 bases from V and 2 bases from J, with 11 bases between. Per germline, CDR1 SGHKS and CDR2 YYEKEE (reference sequence). The CDR3 sequence is CASSSGVDNTEAFF. CDR3 in DNA: TGTGCCAGCAGCTCCGGTGTGGATAACACTGAAGCTTTCTTT.

The CDR3 bases are TGTGCCAGCAGCTCAAACGACAGGGAAGAAAACACCATATATTTT. It translates to CASSSNDREENTIYF. This sequence joins TRBV9 and TRBJ1-3; 7 positions agree with TRBD1. Trimming removed 4 bases from V and 6 bases from J; junction bases left unmatched: 10. Germline CDR1 reads SGDLS; CDR2 reads YYNGEE. There are 15 residues in the CDR3.

The gene calls are TRBV9 and TRBJ1-3; a weak D match, TRBD1 (5 bases). The CDR3 consists of 12 residues. Germline CDR1 SGDLS, CDR2 YYNGEE. Trimming stripped 4 bases from V and 10 bases from J, with 12 bases between. The CDR3 protein is CASSPGARTIYF. CDR3 bases: TGTGCCAGCAGCCCCGGGGCGAGGACCATATATTTT.

The V gene is TRBV5-5, the J gene TRBJ2-3, with 8 bases fitting TRBD1. The CDR3 is 15 residues long. V lost 4 bases and J lost 0; bases outside the gene matches: 4. Germline assignment: CDR1 SGHKS and CDR2 YYEKEE (reference sequence). CDR3 nucleotides: TGTGCCAGCAGCCCCTGGGACAGGAGCACAGATACGCAGTATTTT. Amino acids: CASSPWDRSTDTQYF.

This clonotype showed up just once. The rearrangement joins TRBV7-2 to TRBJ2-1; 13 bases agree with TRBD2. The CDR3 runs to 16 residues. V shed 7 bases and J 9 bases; nucleotides not matched to a gene: 12. CDR1 is SGHTA and CDR2 is FQGNSA in the germline V gene. CDR3 sequence: CASTSAGLAGRAEQFF. CDR3 nucleotides: TGTGCCAGCACCTCCGCGGGACTAGCGGGACGGGCTGAGCAGTTCTTC.

This clonotype was counted only a few times. This chain links TRBV14 with TRBJ2-7; a weak D match, TRBD2 (6 bases). The CDR3 is 15 residues long. Germline CDR1 and CDR2: SGHDN and FVKESK. V was clipped by 0 bases and J by 9 bases, with 18 bases between them. The CDR3 DNA is TGTGCCAGCAGCCAAGATCGCGGCGGGGAACGGGGGCAGTACTTC. Its protein product is CASSQDRGGERGQYF.

In this sample, this clonotype turned up many times. V and J are TRBV10-3 and TRBJ2-1; tentative D call: TRBD2 (5 bases). The germline gives CDR1 ENHRY, CDR2 SYGVKD. This CDR3 contains 14 residues. Trimming took off 10 bases at V and 4 bases at J, with 17 bases between the two ends. CDR3 loop: CATEAGLNYNEQFF. The CDR3 coding sequence is TGTGCCACCGAGGCGGGCCTCAATTACAATGAGCAGTTCTTC.

A remark on this clonotype: This is likely a read error, given that the CDR3 carries no conserved phenylalanine or tryptophan at its end. V usage is TRBV7-9 and J usage is TRBJ2-7; D might be TRBD1 or TRBD2, each matching 6 bases. There are 15 residues in the CDR3. CDR1 is SEHNR and CDR2 is FQNEAQ in the germline V gene (reference sequence). Trimming left V 5 bases short and J 4 bases short, with 18 bases between. CDR3 residues: CASSPPVGGGYEQYS. For the CDR3, the DNA is TGTGCCAGCAGCCCACCCGTGGGGGGCGGTTACGAGCAGTACTCC.

Comment on this clonotype: Its ends do not fully match the called genes, so a read error is possible. This rearrangement joins TRBV3-1 to TRBJ2-5; tentative D call: TRBD2 (6 bases). The CDR3 covers 15 residues. Germline V lookup: CDR1 LGHDT, CDR2 YNNKEL (reference sequence). This CDR3 is CGSSHPEGIEETQYF. As DNA, the CDR3 is TGTGGCAGCAGCCACCCGGAGGGGATTGAGGAGACCCAGTACTTC.